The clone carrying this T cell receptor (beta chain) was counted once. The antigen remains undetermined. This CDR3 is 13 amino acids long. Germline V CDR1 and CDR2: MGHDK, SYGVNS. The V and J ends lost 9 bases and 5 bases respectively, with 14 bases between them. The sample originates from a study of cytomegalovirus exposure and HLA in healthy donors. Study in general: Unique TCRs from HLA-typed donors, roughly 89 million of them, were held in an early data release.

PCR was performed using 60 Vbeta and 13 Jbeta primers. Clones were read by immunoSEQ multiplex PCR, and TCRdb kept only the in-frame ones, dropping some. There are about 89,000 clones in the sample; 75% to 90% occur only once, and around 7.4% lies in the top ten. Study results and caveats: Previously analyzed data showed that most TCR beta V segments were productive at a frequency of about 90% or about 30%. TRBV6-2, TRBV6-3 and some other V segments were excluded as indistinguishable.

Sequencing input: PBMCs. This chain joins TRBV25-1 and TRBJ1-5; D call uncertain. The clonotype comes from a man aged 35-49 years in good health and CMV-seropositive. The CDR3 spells CASQATDHQPQHF. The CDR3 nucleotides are TGTGCCAGTCAGGCCACCGATCATCAGCCCCAGCATTTT.